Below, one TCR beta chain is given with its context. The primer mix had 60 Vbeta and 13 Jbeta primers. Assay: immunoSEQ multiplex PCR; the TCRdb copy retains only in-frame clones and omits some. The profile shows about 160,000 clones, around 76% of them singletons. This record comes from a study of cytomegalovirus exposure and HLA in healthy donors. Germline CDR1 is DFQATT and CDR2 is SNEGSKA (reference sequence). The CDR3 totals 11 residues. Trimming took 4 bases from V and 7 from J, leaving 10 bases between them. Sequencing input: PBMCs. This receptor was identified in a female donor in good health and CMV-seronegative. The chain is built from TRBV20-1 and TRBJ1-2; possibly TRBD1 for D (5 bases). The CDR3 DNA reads TGCAGTGCTACCAGCGACAGTGGCTACACCTTC. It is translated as CSATSDSGYTF.